One sample yielded the 7 T cell receptor beta chains listed below, sequenced in a study of blood T cell repertoires in COVID-19. The protocol was immunoSEQ multiplex PCR, while the TCRdb copy is restricted to in-frame clones and leaves out a portion. Among 110,000 or so clones listed, over 75% were seen once. The sequenced sample was peripheral blood. These receptors all stem from a man over 45 with acute or convalescent COVID-19.

This rearrangement joins TRBV9 to TRBJ2-1, with 7 bases aligning to TRBD1. The CDR3 is 15 amino acids. V was pared by 3 bases and J by 5 bases, with 8 bases of the junction left unmatched. Per the germline V gene, CDR1 is SGDLS and CDR2 is YYNGEE. As DNA, the CDR3 is TGTGCCAGCAGCGAGACAGGGTCTAGTAACAATGAGCAGTTCTTC. Amino acid sequence: CASSETGSSNNEQFF.

The V gene is TRBV5-1, the J gene TRBJ1-1; 10 bases line up with TRBD1. This CDR3 region has 15 residues. From germline, CDR1 is SGHRS and CDR2 YFSETQ. Trimming at V came to 1 base and at J to 6 bases, leaving 6 bases not matched to a gene. CDR3 residues: CASSLIGTGVPEAFF. DNA of the CDR3: TGCGCCAGCAGCTTGATAGGGACAGGGGTCCCTGAAGCTTTCTTT.

The chain joins TRBV28 to TRBJ2-7; 12 nucleotides match TRBD2. The V gene end was trimmed by 6 bases and the J gene end by 3 bases; junction bases not matched to a gene: 3. Per the germline V gene, CDR1 is MDHEN and CDR2 is SYDVKM. CDR3 size: 14 residues. CDR3 protein: CASRETSGSYEQYF. CDR3 DNA: TGTGCCAGCAGGGAGACTAGCGGGAGCTACGAGCAGTACTTC.

This clone was observed a handful of times. This rearrangement joins TRBV19 to TRBJ2-7; D gene uncertain. V was trimmed by 1 base and J by 0 bases, leaving 7 bases between them. Per the germline V gene, CDR1 is LNHDA and CDR2 is SQIVND (reference sequence). This CDR3 is built from 14 residues. CDR3 in amino acids: CASSIGRSSYEQYF. The CDR3 DNA reads TGTGCCAGTAGTATAGGAAGGAGCTCCTACGAGCAGTACTTC. Variable domain in full (rest from reference TRBV19 and TRBJ2-7): DGGITQSPKYLFRKEGQNVTLSCEQNLNHDAMYWYRQDPGQGLRLIYYSQIVNDFQKGDIAEGYSVSREKKESFPLTVTSAQKNPTAFYLCASSIGRSSYEQYFGPGTRLTVT.

The chain recombines TRBV19 with TRBJ2-7; 11 bases match TRBD2. CDR1 and CDR2 (germline): LNHDA, SQIVND (reference sequence). V shed 1 base and J 4 bases; nucleotides not matched to a gene: 3. The CDR3 consists of 15 residues. CDR3 region: CASSIVASGRYEQYF. CDR3 DNA sequence: TGTGCCAGTAGTATAGTAGCTAGCGGGAGGTACGAGCAGTACTTC. Full variable domain (missing parts from reference TRBV19 and TRBJ2-7): DGGITQSPKYLFRKEGQNVTLSCEQNLNHDAMYWYRQDPGQGLRLIYYSQIVNDFQKGDIAEGYSVSREKKESFPLTVTSAQKNPTAFYLCASSIVASGRYEQYFGPGTRLTVT.

This clone was detected only a few times. The chain has TRBV19 and TRBJ2-1, with TRBD2 matching 15 bases. This CDR3 spans 16 amino acids. The trim removed 7 bases at V and 10 bases at J, leaving 11 bases unmatched. The germline V gene encodes CDR1 LNHDA and CDR2 SQIVND (reference sequence). Here the CDR3 DNA reads TGTGCCAGTACCCACCCGGGACTAGCGGGAGGAGGAGAGCAGTTCTTC. Protein sequence: CASTHPGLAGGGEQFF.

This sequence joins TRBV3-1 (or the pseudogene TRBV3-2) and TRBJ2-5, with TRBD2 identical over 9 bases. The CDR3 covers 18 residues. Germline V CDR1 and CDR2: LGHDT, YNNKEL (reference sequence). J gave up 3 bases and V 0 bases, and 11 bases lay outside the gene matches. The CDR3, as DNA: TGTGCCAGCAGCCAAGAGCGGGAGGGCATAGCGGCCGAAGAGACCCAGTACTTC. This codes for CASSQEREGIAAEETQYF.